The rows below give T cell receptor beta chains drawn from one sample of a study of technical replicates of blood from a handful of donors. Libraries were prepared by immunoSEQ multiplex PCR; TCRdb keeps only in-frame clonotypes and omits some of them. The table shows just over 15,000 clones, with 65% to 90% occurring only once. Sequencing used PBMCs. Source of these receptors: a human donor in good health. The CDR3 runs from the conserved cysteine through the conserved F or W. A D gene is named only where the DNA matches it firmly. Clone size is not always given. Where it is, it says once, few, many or a class for expanded clones.

V,D,size,length,J,CDR3,DNA
TRBV18,-,-,15,TRBJ2-7,CASSPLAGQGYEQYF,TGTGCCAGCTCACCACTAGCGGGACAGGGCTACGAGCAGTACTTC
TRBV7-2,TRBD2,few,14,TRBJ2-1,CASRGLAEYNEQFF,TGTGCCAGCCGGGGACTAGCGGAGTACAATGAGCAGTTCTTC
TRBV6-5,TRBD2,-,15,TRBJ2-7,CASSPSGTASYEQYF,TGTGCCAGCAGCCCCAGCGGGACTGCCTCCTACGAGCAGTACTTC
TRBV5-6,TRBD1,-,14,TRBJ2-5,CASSPGQVWETQYF,TGTGCCAGCAGCCCGGGACAGGTGTGGGAGACCCAGTACTTC
TRBV28,TRBD1,-,16,TRBJ1-1,CASSEGTGGANTEAFF,TGTGCCAGCAGTGAGGGGACAGGGGGCGCGAACACTGAAGCTTTCTTT
TRBV7-6,TRBD1,-,14,TRBJ2-3,CASSSGQGTDTQYF,TGTGCCAGCAGCTCAGGACAGGGCACAGATACGCAGTATTTT
TRBV11-3,-,few,11,TRBJ1-2,CASTTGGGYTF,TGTGCCAGCACCACGGGGGGTGGCTACACCTTC
TRBV10-1,-,-,14,TRBJ2-3,CASPLRKSTDTQYF,TGCGCCAGCCCACTACGGAAGAGCACAGATACGCAGTATTTT
TRBV18,TRBD1,-,15,TRBJ2-3,CASSLTGGRTDTQYF,TGTGCCAGCTCCCTAACAGGGGGGCGGACAGATACGCAGTATTTT
TRBV9,-,-,14,TRBJ2-1,CASSVTTGEYEQFF,TGTGCCAGCAGCGTTACGACAGGCGAATATGAGCAGTTCTTC
TRBV30,TRBD1,-,13,TRBJ2-1,CAWRRQGAGEQFF,TGTGCCTGGCGGCGACAGGGGGCGGGGGAGCAGTTCTTC
TRBV6-1,TRBD2,-,15,TRBJ2-3,CASSEASGSPDTQYF,TGTGCCAGCAGTGAAGCTAGCGGGAGCCCAGATACGCAGTATTTT
TRBV10-3,-,-,13,TRBJ2-7,CAISDARVNEQYF,TGTGCCATCAGTGATGCCCGGGTAAACGAGCAGTACTTC
TRBV19,-,-,15,TRBJ2-7,CASRATGTPLYEQYF,TGTGCCAGCCGAGCGACCGGGACACCCCTCTACGAGCAGTACTTC
TRBV19,-,-,18,TRBJ2-2,CASSDPSRGSSRTGELFF,TGTGCCAGTAGTGATCCCTCTCGGGGTTCGTCTCGTACCGGGGAGCTGTTTTTT
TRBV2,TRBD1,-,12,TRBJ2-7,CARHTGQIIGHF,TGTGCCAGACACACGGGACAGATCATAGGGCACTTC
TRBV19,TRBD2,-,14,TRBJ2-1,CASKVAGAYNEQFF,TGTGCCAGTAAGGTGGCGGGAGCCTACAATGAGCAGTTCTTC
TRBV6-5,TRBD1,-,15,TRBJ2-1,CASSYRGTGGGEQFF,TGTGCCAGCAGTTACCGGGGGACAGGGGGCGGTGAGCAGTTCTTC
TRBV7-8,-,once,17,TRBJ2-5,CASSLGVGGGFGETQYF,TGTGCCAGCAGCTTAGGTGTCGGTGGGGGGTTCGGAGAGACCCAGTACTTC
TRBV19,TRBD2,-,16,TRBJ2-3,CASSISELADTDTQYF,TGTGCCAGTAGTATCTCCGAACTAGCGGATACAGATACGCAGTATTTT
TRBV30,-,few,13,TRBJ1-1,CAWSVQGGSKAFF,TGTGCCTGGAGTGTACAAGGGGGTTCGAAAGCTTTCTTT
TRBV25-1,TRBD1,-,13,TRBJ2-5,CASRGQTQETQYF,TGTGCCAGCAGGGGACAGACACAAGAGACCCAGTACTTC
TRBV6-5,-,-,16,TRBJ2-2,CASSYSRGMGDGELFF,TGTGCCAGCAGTTACTCGAGGGGGATGGGTGACGGGGAGCTGTTTTTT
TRBV5-1,TRBD2,-,15,TRBJ2-3,CASSPSSGGADTQYF,TGCGCCAGCAGTCCCTCTAGCGGGGGGGCAGATACGCAGTATTTT
TRBV27,TRBD1,-,15,TRBJ2-1,CASKPRGRIYNEQFF,TGTGCCAGCAAACCGAGGGGGCGCATCTACAATGAGCAGTTCTTC
TRBV2,-,-,14,TRBJ1-5,CASSENAGSQPQHF,TGTGCCAGCAGTGAAAACGCAGGGTCACAGCCCCAGCATTTT
TRBV5-4,TRBD2,-,16,TRBJ2-5,CASSPDWASGKETQYF,TGTGCCAGCAGCCCCGACTGGGCTAGCGGGAAGGAGACCCAGTACTTC
TRBV15,TRBD1,-,14,TRBJ2-7,CATSSDRGFAEQYF,TGTGCCACCAGCAGCGACAGGGGGTTTGCCGAGCAGTACTTC
TRBV27,TRBD2,-,16,TRBJ2-7,CASSLSGTSAAYEQYF,TGTGCCAGCAGTTTAAGCGGGACTAGCGCCGCCTACGAGCAGTACTTC
TRBV5-6,-,-,14,TRBJ2-5,CASSFDREEETQYF,TGTGCCAGCAGTTTCGACAGGGAGGAAGAGACCCAGTACTTC
TRBV6-5,-,-,13,TRBJ1-1,CASSPQGSTEAFF,TGTGCCAGCAGCCCACAGGGAAGCACTGAAGCTTTCTTT